This paragraph reports one T cell receptor beta chain. The source of the sample is a study of blood T cell repertoires in COVID-19. In the study overall: Sites across the United States, Italy and Spain contributed samples from acute and convalescent COVID-19. Sources were T cells, B-cell-depleted T cells, or PBMCs; the material itself was cDNA or gDNA.

The V gene's germline CDR1 is KGHDR and CDR2 SFDVKD. The CDR3 covers 15 residues. After removal of 4 bases from V and 2 bases from J, the junction contained 4 bases not matched to a gene. Authors' methods: Reference gene primer amplification gave nucleated cell count estimates. Here immunoSEQ multiplex PCR was the method, and the copy in TCRdb shows in-frame clones only, minus some. The DNA gave D and trimming, while V, J and clone size come from that table. The data show 200,000 to 250,000 clones, about 82% seen once. Input material: peripheral blood. The V call is TRBV24-1, the J call TRBJ1-2; TRBD1 matches at 9 bases. The clonotype was recovered from an elderly woman with acute or convalescent COVID-19. CDR3 in amino acids: CATSDEGTGNYGYTF. In DNA form, the CDR3 reads TGTGCCACCAGTGACGAAGGGACAGGGAACTATGGCTACACCTTC.